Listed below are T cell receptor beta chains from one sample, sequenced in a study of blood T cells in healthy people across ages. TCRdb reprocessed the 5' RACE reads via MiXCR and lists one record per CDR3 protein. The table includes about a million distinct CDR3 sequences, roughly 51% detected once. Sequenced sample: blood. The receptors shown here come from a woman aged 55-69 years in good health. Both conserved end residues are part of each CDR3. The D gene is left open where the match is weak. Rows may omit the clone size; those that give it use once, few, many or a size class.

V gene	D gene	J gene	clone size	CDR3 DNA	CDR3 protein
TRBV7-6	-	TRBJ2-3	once	TGTGCCAGCAGCTTAGGTAGCAGGCCCGCAGATACGCAGTATTTT	CASSLGSRPADTQYF
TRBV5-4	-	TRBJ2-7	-	TGTGCCAGCAGCTTGCAGCTCGGCGAAACCTACGAGCAGTACTTC	CASSLQLGETYEQYF
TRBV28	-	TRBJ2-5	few	TGTGCCAGCAGTTTGCCCCCGCCCGCTGAAGAGACCCAGTACTTC	CASSLPPPAEETQYF
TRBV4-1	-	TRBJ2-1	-	TGCGCCAGCAGCCAAGAAGCGGATCACAATGAGCAGTTCTTC	CASSQEADHNEQFF
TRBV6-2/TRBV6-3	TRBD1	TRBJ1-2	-	TGTGCCAGCAGAGGGACGGGAGGCAGGGGGTCTGGCTACACCTTC	CASRGTGGRGSGYTF
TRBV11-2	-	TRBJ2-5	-	TGTGCCAGCAGCTTTTCTTACAGTGAGCAGACCCAGTACTTC	CASSFSYSEQTQYF
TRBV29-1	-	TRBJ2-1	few	TGCAGCGTTGATAGACAGAATGAGCAGTTCTTC	CSVDRQNEQFF
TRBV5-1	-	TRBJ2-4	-	TGCGCCAGCAGCTTAGATGAACTAGCCAAAAACATTCAGTACTTC	CASSLDELAKNIQYF
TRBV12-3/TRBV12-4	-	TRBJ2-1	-	TGTGCCAGCAGTTTATACAGCCCGCAGTTCTTC	CASSLYSPQFF
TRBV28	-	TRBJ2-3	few	TGTGCCAGCTTGGAGAGCCGAGGGGGCACAGATACGCAGTATTTT	CASLESRGGTDTQYF
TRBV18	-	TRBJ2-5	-	TGTGCCAGCTCCCGTCGAACGGTTAACAATGAGCAGTACTTC	CASSRRTVNNEQYF
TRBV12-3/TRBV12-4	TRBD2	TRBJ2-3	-	TGTGCCAGCAGCCCTGAGGGAGCGGGAGAAAATACGCAGTATTTT	CASSPEGAGENTQYF
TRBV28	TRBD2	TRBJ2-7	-	TGTGCCAGCGCCCGACTAGCGGGTGTCTACGAGCAGTACTTC	CASARLAGVYEQYF
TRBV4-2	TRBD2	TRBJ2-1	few	TGTGCCAGTAAGGGACTAGCGGGAGAGGGTGAGCAGTTCTTC	CASKGLAGEGEQFF
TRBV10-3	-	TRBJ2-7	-	TGTGCCACCCGAGGTTTAGACAGCTCCTACGAGCAGTACTTC	CATRGLDSSYEQYF
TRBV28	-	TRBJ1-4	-	TGTGCCAGCGTGCGGCGGTCGAGTGTTACTGAAAAACTGTTTTTT	CASVRRSSVTEKLFF
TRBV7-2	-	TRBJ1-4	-	TGTGCCAGCAGCTTAGAATCGAGTTTTAATGAAAAACTGTTTTTT	CASSLESSFNEKLFF
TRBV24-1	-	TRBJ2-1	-	TGTGCCACCAGTGATCGGTTTGGGAGGTACAATGAGCAGTTCTTC	CATSDRFGRYNEQFF
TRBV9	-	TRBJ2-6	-	TGTGCCAGCAGCGTAGTAAAAGGTGGGGGCTCTGGGGCCAACGTCCTGACTTTC	CASSVVKGGGSGANVLTF
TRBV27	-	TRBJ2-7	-	TGTGCCAGCAGGAAGGACGGAACAAGCGAGCAGTACTTC	CASRKDGTSEQYF
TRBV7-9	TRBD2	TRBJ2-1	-	TGTGCCAGCAGGGTGGGGACTAGCGGGAGCGATGAGCAGTTCTTC	CASRVGTSGSDEQFF
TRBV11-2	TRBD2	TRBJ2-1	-	TGTGCCAGCACCCTAACCGGGACTAGTTGGAATGAGCAGTTCTTC	CASTLTGTSWNEQFF
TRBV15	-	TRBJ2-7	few	TGTGCCACCAGCATGGGATACGAGCAGTACTTC	CATSMGYEQYF
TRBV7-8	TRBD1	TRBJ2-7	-	TGTGCCAGCAGCCGACCACGGGACAGAGACACCTACGAGCAGTACTTC	CASSRPRDRDTYEQYF
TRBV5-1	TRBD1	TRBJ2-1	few	TGCGCCAGCAGCTTTTATCCGGGAGCCGGGACAGGAACCTACAATGAGCAGTTCTTC	CASSFYPGAGTGTYNEQFF
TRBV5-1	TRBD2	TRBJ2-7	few	TGCGCCAGCAGCTTGGGAGCTAGCGGGAGTAGTCCGATCTACGAGCAGTACTTC	CASSLGASGSSPIYEQYF
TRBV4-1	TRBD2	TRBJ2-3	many	TGCGCCAGCAGCCAAGGGCCCCTGGGGGGGGATACGCAGTATTTT	CASSQGPLGGDTQYF
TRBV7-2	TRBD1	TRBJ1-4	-	TGTGCCGGCAGTCTGAGGGGGACAGTTAATGAAAAACTGTTTTTT	CAGSLRGTVNEKLFF
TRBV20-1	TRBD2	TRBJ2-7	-	TGCAGTGCTAGAGGGGGACTAGCGGGAACCTCCTACGAGCAGTACTTC	CSARGGLAGTSYEQYF
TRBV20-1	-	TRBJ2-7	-	TGCAGTGCTAGAGCACCTGGACCAGCCTACGAGCAGTACTTC	CSARAPGPAYEQYF
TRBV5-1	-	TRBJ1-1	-	TGCGCCAGCAGACAGGGGAACACTGAAGCTTTCTTT	CASRQGNTEAFF
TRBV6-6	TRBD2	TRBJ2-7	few	TGTGCCAGCAGACGGCAGCGGGAACCCTACGAGCAGTACTTC	CASRRQREPYEQYF
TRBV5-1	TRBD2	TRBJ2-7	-	TGCGCCAGCAGCAGCGGGACTAGCGGGAGAAGGGTGCAGTACTTC	CASSSGTSGRRVQYF
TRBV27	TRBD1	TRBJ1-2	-	TGTGCCAGCAGTCGCGAACAGGGGGCTTTAGTTGGCTACACCTTC	CASSREQGALVGYTF
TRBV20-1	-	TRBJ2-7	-	TGCAGTGCTAGAGACCCCAGGGGCTACATCGGCGAGCAGTACTTC	CSARDPRGYIGEQYF
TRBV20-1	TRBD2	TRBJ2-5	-	TGCAGTGCTGGGGTGGCGGGAGGTTCGAAGACCCAGTACTTC	CSAGVAGGSKTQYF
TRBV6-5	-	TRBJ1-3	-	TGTGCCAGCAGCGAAGTGGGTTCGAGAAACACCATATATTTT	CASSEVGSRNTIYF